This entry lists 24 T cell receptor beta chains sequenced from one sample in a study of cytomegalovirus exposure and HLA in healthy donors (dated by TCRdb to between 2016 and 2019). To prepare the library, the immunoSEQ multiplex PCR assay was applied. For the multiplex PCR, a mixture combining 60 forward primers for TCR Vbeta segments and 13 reverse primers for TCR Jbeta segments was used. TCRdb obtained this table from immuneACCESS and retained in-frame rearrangements with V and J assigned. These tables miss some clones; where compared with another copy, unresolved V genes account for less than half of the shortfall, and the remainder is unexplained. This sample lists about 190,000 clones; 70% to 75% were detected once. Over 4% of the sample goes to the ten largest clones. The sequencing sample was made of PBMCs. Every receptor here comes from a man aged 25-45 years in good health and CMV-seropositive.

V usage is TRBV7-6 and J usage is TRBJ2-7; a possible D gene is TRBD2 (7 bases). Between the trimmed V and J ends, which lost 0 bases and 7 bases, there was a span of 10 bases. CDR3 length: 13 residues. Germline CDR1 reads SGHVS; CDR2 reads FNYEAQ. For the CDR3, the DNA is TGTGCCAGCAGCTTAGCGGGAGGGGGTGAGCAGTACTTC. Translated, it gives CASSLAGGGEQYF.

CDR3 nucleotides: TGCGCCAGCAGCTTGGGGCAGGGCCTAGATACGCAGTATTTT. It translates to CASSLGQGLDTQYF. This chain connects TRBV5-1 to TRBJ2-3; tentatively, D is TRBD1 (5 bases). V was cut by 0 bases and J by 5 bases, with 10 bases left in between. Germline CDR1 is SGHRS and CDR2 is YFSETQ. This CDR3 is built from 14 residues.

This clone has more than one count but fewer than ten. The CDR3 DNA sequence: TGTGCCAGCAGCGTAGAGGGCGATAGGGGTGGCTACACCTTC. Protein product: CASSVEGDRGGYTF. The chain employs TRBV9 and TRBJ1-2; weak D call: TRBD1 (5 bases). The CDR3 sequence is 14 residues long. Looked up from germline, CDR1 is SGDLS and CDR2 is YYNGEE. V was trimmed by 0 bases and J by 7 bases, leaving 13 bases between them.

The V call is TRBV7-2, the J call TRBJ1-2; D gene unclear. Germline V lookup: CDR1 SGHTA, CDR2 FQGNSA. V lost 6 bases to trimming and J lost 8 bases, with 19 bases between them. The CDR3 is made up of 14 amino acids. The CDR3 DNA is TGTGCCAGCAGTCAAGACGGATTAACTATGGGCTACACCTTC. It encodes CASSQDGLTMGYTF.

This clone was seen only once. The chain has TRBV6-4 and TRBJ1-2, with D possibly being TRBD1 (5 bases). Germline-derived CDR1 and CDR2 are MRHNA and SNTAGT. V lost 0 bases to trimming and J lost 2 bases, with 13 bases between them. The CDR3 extends over 16 amino acids. The CDR3 protein is CASSDSMGGPNYGYTF. In nucleotides, the CDR3 is TGTGCCAGCAGTGACTCAATGGGGGGTCCCAACTATGGCTACACCTTC.

The V and J genes are TRBV4-3 and TRBJ2-1; 14 bases agree with TRBD2. The CDR3 is 15 amino acids. V gave up 3 bases and J gave up 6 bases; unmatched junction bases: 1. Germline V gene lookup returns CDR1 LGHNA and CDR2 YSLEER. CDR3 in amino acids: CASSHGLAGGNEQFF. The CDR3 bases are TGCGCCAGCAGCCACGGACTAGCGGGGGGCAATGAGCAGTTCTTC.

As concerns this clone: Relative to the germline gene, one junction end is altered; a read error may explain this. This chain links TRBV7-7 with TRBJ2-3; 7 positions match TRBD2. Germline V gene sequence: CDR1 SSHAT, CDR2 FNYEAQ (reference sequence). The CDR3 consists of 14 residues. CDR3 nucleotides: TGTGCTAGCAGCCCTGGACTAGGCACAGATACGCAGTATTTT. The encoded protein is CASSPGLGTDTQYF.

The chain is built from TRBV6-5 and TRBJ2-7; no clear D gene. The CDR3 contains 11 residues. Deletions cut 4 bases from V and 8 bases from J, with 9 bases between. Germline CDR1 MNHEY, CDR2 SVGAGI. CDR3 sequence reads: CASSSPTQQYF. Here the CDR3 DNA reads TGTGCCAGCAGTTCCCCCACTCAGCAGTACTTC.

The genes are TRBV9 and TRBJ2-5; 9 bases match TRBD2. J was trimmed by 5 bases and V by 3 bases; bases with no gene match: 2. The CDR3 runs to 13 residues. The germline V gene encodes CDR1 SGDLS and CDR2 YYNGEE. The CDR3 bases are TGTGCCAGCAGCGGCGGACTAGCGGAGACCCAGTACTTC. Its translation is CASSGGLAETQYF.

The chain is built from TRBV4-1 and TRBJ1-5, with no clear D. The V gene lost 0 bases and the J gene lost 0 bases, with 18 bases spanning the gap. The germline CDR1 and CDR2 sequences are MGHRA and YSYEKL. This CDR3 comprises 19 residues. The DNA of the CDR3 is TGCGCCAGCAGCCAAGACCCCCCCCCATTCTCGGGTAGCAATCAGCCCCAGCATTTT. This codes for CASSQDPPPFSGSNQPQHF.

The chain employs TRBV19 and TRBJ2-7; weak D call: TRBD1 (7 bases). CDR1 is LNHDA, CDR2 SQIVND, per germline (reference sequence). Trimming took 1 base from V and 3 from J, leaving 13 bases between them. The CDR3 has 15 amino acids. CDR3 in DNA: TGTGCCAGTAGTATAGGAGGAGGGGGCAGCTACGAGCAGTACTTC. Translated: CASSIGGGGSYEQYF.

Comments on this clone: One junction end does not reproduce the germline sequence, and a read error may be involved. This chain joins TRBV30 and TRBJ1-5, with no clear D. CDR1 is GTSNPN, CDR2 SVGIG, per germline (reference sequence). The CDR3 runs 12 residues. The CDR3 DNA sequence: TGTGCCTGGAGTGTAACCCCTCAGGCCCAGCATTTT. The encoded protein is CAWSVTPQAQHF.

The CDR3 reads CASSLNINQPQHF. CDR3 nucleotide sequence: TGTGCCAGCAGCTTAAATATCAATCAGCCCCAGCATTTT. The chain has TRBV7-2 and TRBJ1-5; D is ambiguous. The germline gives CDR1 SGHTA, CDR2 FQGNSA. Trimming took off 2 bases at V and 3 bases at J, with 5 bases between the two ends. CDR3 length equals 13 residues. Full variable domain (missing parts from reference TRBV7-2 and TRBJ1-5): GAGVSQSPSNKVTEKGKDVELRCDPISGHTALYWYRQSLGQGLEFLIYFQGNSAPDKSGLPSDRFSAERTGGSVSTLTIQRTQQEDSAVYLCASSLNINQPQHFGDGTRLSIL.

This chain connects TRBV4-1 to TRBJ1-2; D may be TRBD1 (6 bases). The CDR3 extends over 14 amino acids. Germline V gives CDR1 MGHRA, CDR2 YSYEKL. V was shortened by 2 bases and J by 5 bases, with 12 bases between the two germline ends. The CDR3 is CASSQQQGQYGYTF. In DNA, the CDR3 is TGCGCCAGCAGCCAACAACAGGGTCAGTATGGCTACACCTTC.

The J gene is TRBJ1-5, the V gene TRBV12-5, with 7 positions matching TRBD1. The CDR3 is 15 amino acids. Germline V gene lookup returns CDR1 LGHNT and CDR2 FRNRAP. V was pared by 6 bases and J by 3 bases, with 8 bases of the junction left unmatched. CDR3 in DNA: TGTGCTAGTGGCCCCCGGGACAGTTACAATCAGCCCCAGCATTTT. Its translation: CASGPRDSYNQPQHF.

This chain joins TRBV13 and TRBJ1-1; D possibly corresponds to TRBD1 (6 bases). The CDR3 is made up of 14 amino acids. Germline CDR1 and CDR2: PRHDT and FYEKMQ (reference sequence). V lost 4 bases and J lost 6, with 15 bases in between. This CDR3 reads CASSYPQGKAEAFF. In DNA form, the CDR3 reads TGTGCCAGCAGCTACCCTCAGGGGAAGGCTGAAGCTTTCTTT. The full variable domain, rest sourced from reference TRBV13 and TRBJ1-1, is AAGVIQSPRHLIKEKRETATLKCYPIPRHDTVYWYQQGPGQDPQFLISFYEKMQSDKGSIPDRFSAQQFSDYHSELNMSSLELGDSALYFCASSYPQGKAEAFFGQGTRLTVV.

The rearrangement uses TRBV19 and TRBJ2-3, with 10 bases that match TRBD2. Trimming removed 6 bases from V and 2 bases from J; junction bases left unmatched: 5. CDR1 and CDR2 from the germline V gene are LNHDA and SQIVND (reference sequence). The CDR3 runs 15 residues. For the CDR3, the DNA is TGTGCCAGTAGGGAAGCGGGAGGGATCACAGATACGCAGTATTTT. Translation gives CASREAGGITDTQYF. Based on the CDR3 plus reference TRBV19 and TRBJ2-3, the full variable domain is DGGITQSPKYLFRKEGQNVTLSCEQNLNHDAMYWYRQDPGQGLRLIYYSQIVNDFQKGDIAEGYSVSREKKESFPLTVTSAQKNPTAFYLCASREAGGITDTQYFGPGTRLTVL.

As to this clone: At one boundary the junction diverges from the germline segment, which might be a read error. The chain couples TRBV7-7 to TRBJ2-7; D possibly corresponds to TRBD1 (5 bases). Germline V gene sequence: CDR1 SSHAT, CDR2 FNYEAQ (reference sequence). The CDR3 sequence is 13 residues long. This CDR3 reads CASSLRQGYEQYF. CDR3 sequence (DNA): TGTGCTAGCAGCTTAAGGCAGGGCTACGAGCAGTACTTC.

V is TRBV5-4 and J is TRBJ1-2; 10 nucleotides align to TRBD1. Germline V gene data show CDR1 as SGHNT and CDR2 as YYREEE (reference sequence). The CDR3 has 16 amino acids. Trimming cost V 7 bases and J 7 bases; bases outside gene matches: 16. CDR3 nucleotides: TGTGCCAGCGCACACCAACGGGACAGGGGACTGGTTGGCTACACCTTC. Its translation: CASAHQRDRGLVGYTF.

The gene calls are TRBV5-1 and TRBJ2-7; 7 bases line up with TRBD1. The CDR3 contains 14 residues. Trimming took 6 bases from V and 0 from J; bases not matched to a gene: 6. Germline V gives CDR1 SGHRS, CDR2 YFSETQ. The CDR3 nucleotides are TGCGCCAGCACCCCGGGACAGACCTCCTACGAGCAGTACTTC. This gives the protein CASTPGQTSYEQYF.

DNA for the CDR3: TGTGCCTGGACCGACAGGGGGCGGCAAGCTTTCTTT. Amino acids: CAWTDRGRQAFF. The chain carries TRBV30 and TRBJ1-1; 10 bases map to TRBD1. V shed 4 bases and J 9 bases; nucleotides not matched to a gene: 5. Germline CDR1 is GTSNPN and CDR2 is SVGIG (reference sequence). CDR3 length equals 12 residues.

The chain employs TRBV27 and TRBJ2-7; 8 nucleotides agree with TRBD2. Germline assignment: CDR1 MNHEY and CDR2 SMNVEV (reference sequence). The CDR3 consists of 14 residues. V trimming: 1 base; J trimming: 3 bases; junction bases outside the gene matches: 2. In DNA form, the CDR3 reads TGTGCCAGCAGTTTATACAGCGGGAGCTACGAGCAGTACTTC. Its protein is CASSLYSGSYEQYF.

V usage is TRBV5-4 and J usage is TRBJ1-6, with 8 positions matching TRBD1. This CDR3 contains 14 residues. The V segment lost 3 bases and the J segment 13 bases; nucleotides outside the gene matches: 9. Germline CDR1 SGHNT, CDR2 YYREEE (reference sequence). The CDR3 nucleotides are TGTGCCAGCAGCTATCGAACAGGGGGAGGCCCCCTCCACTTT. Translated: CASSYRTGGGPLHF.

The genes are TRBV7-9 and TRBJ2-5; no clear D gene. The CDR3 is made up of 13 amino acids. The germline CDR1 and CDR2 sequences are SEHNR and FQNEAQ (reference sequence). The germline V and J ends were trimmed by 1 base and 1 base, with 4 bases remaining between them. The CDR3 DNA sequence: TGTGCCAGCAGCTTAGTCGGCCAAGAGACCCAGTACTTC. It specifies CASSLVGQETQYF.